The 28 T cell receptor beta chains below were found in one sample sequenced in a study of cytomegalovirus exposure and HLA in healthy donors. Sequencing used immunoSEQ multiplex PCR; TCRdb keeps in-frame clones, though not all of them. Of about 74,000 clones in the sample, 94% were seen once. Sequencing was carried out using PBMCs. Receptors originate from a woman between 18 and 30 years old in good health and CMV-seropositive.

The chain combines TRBV5-3 with TRBJ2-5, with D perhaps TRBD1 (8 bases). TRBV5-3 falls under the ORF class, with uncertain function. Trimming removed 4 bases at V and 5 bases at J, with 15 bases between. The CDR3 totals 14 residues. The CDR3 loop is CARSPTGEGETQYF. As DNA, the CDR3 is TGTGCCAGAAGCCCGACAGGGGAGGGGGAGACCCAGTACTTC.

The chain recombines TRBV5-6 with TRBJ1-2, with a weak D call TRBD1 (5 bases). The CDR3 runs 14 residues. Germline V gene sequence: CDR1 SGHDT, CDR2 YYEEEE. V dropped 4 bases and J dropped 4 bases, with 14 bases sitting between them. CDR3 in amino acids: CASSAGRRFYGYTF. The CDR3 nucleotides are TGTGCCAGCAGCGCGGGACGGAGATTCTATGGCTACACCTTC.

This chain links TRBV6-5 with TRBJ2-1, with TRBD2 identical over 13 bases. The ends lost 8 bases at V and 10 bases at J; junction bases unmatched: 8. There are 14 residues in the CDR3. CDR1 and CDR2 from the germline V gene are MNHEY and SVGAGI. The chain's CDR3 is CASAGLAGDREQFF. The CDR3 DNA is TGTGCCAGCGCTGGACTAGCGGGAGACCGGGAGCAGTTCTTC.

The CDR3 sequence: CASVGGVNTEAFF. DNA of the CDR3: TGTGCCAGCGTGGGCGGGGTGAACACTGAAGCTTTCTTT. This chain joins TRBV25-1 and TRBJ1-1; the D is unclear. Deletions cut 8 bases from V and 0 bases from J, with 10 bases between. The germline V gene encodes CDR1 MGHDK and CDR2 SYGVNS. The CDR3 consists of 13 residues.

A remark on this clone: The sample carries other DNA sequences with the same CDR3. This chain links TRBV18 with TRBJ1-5, with a weak D call TRBD1 (6 bases). Germline V CDR1 and CDR2: KGHSH, LQKENI. The CDR3 spans 15 residues. V lost 2 bases to trimming and J lost 2 bases, with 10 bases between them. Here the CDR3 DNA reads TGTGCCAGCTCACCAAATCACAGGGGCAATCAGCCCCAGCATTTT. It specifies CASSPNHRGNQPQHF.

CDR3 DNA sequence: TGTGCCAGCAGCTGGGTCGGGGGGGATAATGAGCAGTTCTTC. The encoded protein is CASSWVGGDNEQFF. This sequence joins TRBV7-2 and TRBJ2-1, with 8 positions matching TRBD2. Germline-derived CDR1 and CDR2 are SGHTA and FQGNSA. Trimming removed 4 bases from V and 7 bases from J; junction bases left unmatched: 6. The CDR3 consists of 14 residues.

In this sample, this clone turned up a few times. The chain couples TRBV7-9 to TRBJ2-1, with TRBD2 matching over 7 bases. CDR3 size: 14 residues. Losses at the gene ends were 5 bases for V and 8 bases for J; bases not matched to a gene: 9. Germline V gene data show CDR1 as SEHNR and CDR2 as FQNEAQ (reference sequence). CDR3 sequence reads: CASSPGGGTYEQFF. The CDR3 DNA is TGTGCCAGCAGCCCTGGCGGGGGAACCTATGAGCAGTTCTTC.

CDR3 sequence reads: CASSSPPRTVNTGELFF. Written as DNA, the CDR3 is TGTGCCAGCAGCTCTCCTCCCCGGACAGTAAACACCGGGGAGCTGTTTTTT. The chain recombines TRBV7-9 with TRBJ2-2; D might be TRBD1 (6 bases). There are 17 residues in the CDR3. The V end was cut by 4 bases, the J end by 2 bases, with 17 bases between. Germline V gene data show CDR1 as SEHNR and CDR2 as FQNEAQ (reference sequence). The full variable domain, in which reference TRBV7-9 and TRBJ2-2 provide the parts outside the CDR3, is DTGVSQNPRHKITKRGQNVTFRCDPISEHNRLYWYRQTLGQGPEFLTYFQNEAQLEKSRLLSDRFSAERPKGSFSTLEIQRTEQGDSAMYLCASSSPPRTVNTGELFFGEGSRLTVL.

The rearrangement links TRBV5-4 to TRBJ2-3; 7 bases map to TRBD1. This CDR3 is built from 13 residues. The J segment lost 4 bases and the V segment lost 1 base, leaving 0 bases of the junction unmatched. Germline assignment: CDR1 SGHNT and CDR2 YYREEE (reference sequence). CDR3 in DNA: TGTGCCAGCAGCTTGACAGGGGCAGATACGCAGTATTTT. Translating gives CASSLTGADTQYF.

The chain uses TRBV30 and TRBJ1-4; no definite D call. The CDR3 spans 14 residues. Looked up from germline, CDR1 is GTSNPN and CDR2 is SVGIG (reference sequence). Deletions cut 4 bases from V and 8 bases from J, with 17 bases between. CDR3 DNA: TGTGCCTGGAACATTCGACTCAGGAGGGAAAAACTGTTTTTT. Amino acids: CAWNIRLRREKLFF.

The rearrangement links TRBV2 to TRBJ2-5; D ambiguous. Trimming removed 9 bases from V and 2 bases from J, with 16 bases in between. The CDR3 extends over 14 amino acids. Germline loops: CDR1 SNHLY, CDR2 FYNNEI. The CDR3 DNA sequence: TGTGCCAGTCGCTTTACGGCGGTACAAGAGACCCAGTACTTC. This translates into CASRFTAVQETQYF.

The genes are TRBV12-2 and TRBJ2-3; the table assigns TRBD2, which was not confirmed against the DNA. TRBV12-2 is flagged as a pseudogene. The CDR3 length is 15 residues. CDR3 residues: CASRFIAATGDTQYF. The DNA for the CDR3 is TGTGCAAGTCGCTTTATAGCGGCAACCGGGGATACGCAGTATTTT.

V gene TRBV7-8 combines with J gene TRBJ2-5; no clear D. Germline V gene sequence: CDR1 SGHVS, CDR2 FQNEAQ. The CDR3 consists of 15 residues. Trimming took off 1 base at V and 2 bases at J, with 11 bases between the two ends. CDR3 residues: CASSLVGTPQETQYF. DNA of the CDR3: TGTGCCAGCAGCTTAGTGGGCACCCCACAAGAGACCCAGTACTTC. The full variable domain, completed using reference TRBV7-8 and TRBJ2-5, is GAGVSQSPRYKVAKRGQDVALRCDPISGHVSLFWYQQALGQGPEFLTYFQNEAQLDKSGLPSDRFFAERPEGSVSTLKIQRTQQEDSAVYLCASSLVGTPQETQYFGPGTRLLVL.

This chain connects TRBV19 to TRBJ2-1; D is uncertain. The CDR3 extends over 17 amino acids. With 0 bases removed from V and 4 bases from J, the gap between germline ends came to 16 bases. Germline V gene sequence: CDR1 LNHDA, CDR2 SQIVND (reference sequence). For the CDR3, the DNA is TGTGCCAGTAGTATAGATCTGGGCAGTCCCTTTTACAATGAGCAGTTCTTC. It specifies CASSIDLGSPFYNEQFF.

This chain uses TRBV2 with TRBJ1-6; 8 bases match TRBD1. This CDR3 comprises 14 residues. Germline-derived CDR1 and CDR2 are SNHLY and FYNNEI. V shed 6 bases, J shed 9 bases, and the junction held 7 bases outside the gene matches. The CDR3: CASRDREGISPLHF. The CDR3, as DNA: TGTGCCAGCAGGGACAGGGAAGGGATTTCACCCCTCCACTTT.

This clone has just one count. This chain links TRBV4-1 with TRBJ2-1; D perhaps matches TRBD1 (5 bases). CDR3 size: 16 residues. V lost 4 bases and J lost 0, with 13 bases in between. Germline V CDR1 and CDR2: MGHRA, YSYEKL. The CDR3 protein is CASSRGGRSSYNEQFF. The CDR3 DNA is TGCGCCAGCAGCCGGGGCGGAAGAAGCTCCTACAATGAGCAGTTCTTC.

The chain uses TRBV7-8 and TRBJ2-3, with D unresolved. This CDR3 region has 11 residues. CDR1 and CDR2 (germline): SGHVS, FQNEAQ. V was shortened by 4 bases and J by 5 bases, with 4 bases between the two germline ends. CDR3 in amino acids: CASSSVDTQYF. The CDR3 DNA reads as TGTGCCAGCAGCTCTGTAGATACGCAGTATTTT.

The V gene is TRBV6-6, the J gene TRBJ1-6, with 9 bases matching TRBD1. The V gene end was trimmed by 6 bases and the J gene end by 7 bases; junction bases not matched to a gene: 7. CDR3 size: 15 residues. The germline V gene has CDR1 MNHNY and CDR2 SVGAGI (reference sequence). This CDR3 is CASSPAGTGNSPLHF. The CDR3 DNA follows: TGTGCCAGCAGCCCGGCCGGGACAGGGAATTCACCCCTCCACTTT.

The V gene is TRBV2, the J gene TRBJ2-1; unclear D gene. Germline V lookup: CDR1 SNHLY, CDR2 FYNNEI. The CDR3 has 15 amino acids. The V end was cut by 7 bases, the J end by 9 bases, with 22 bases between. As DNA, the CDR3 is TGTGCCAGCACCCCAACTGGTTCGCCAGGTAGTGAGCAGTTCTTC. It translates to CASTPTGSPGSEQFF.

The V gene is TRBV18, the J gene TRBJ2-7; TRBD1 matches at 8 bases. The V gene end was trimmed by 2 bases and the J gene end by 5 bases; junction bases not matched to a gene: 5. CDR3 length equals 14 residues. Germline CDR1 and CDR2: KGHSH and LQKENI. CDR3 DNA: TGTGCCAGCTCACCAGGCCAGGGGGCCCACGAGCAGTACTTC. It is translated as CASSPGQGAHEQYF.

This chain links TRBV5-4 with TRBJ2-7, with TRBD1 as a possible D gene (5 bases). V was pared by 0 bases and J by 5 bases, with 15 bases between. This CDR3 contains 15 residues. Germline V gene sequence: CDR1 SGHNT, CDR2 YYREEE (reference sequence). The CDR3 DNA sequence: TGTGCCAGCAGCTTGGAGCTAAGCAGGGCTCACGAGCAGTACTTC. Its translation: CASSLELSRAHEQYF. Full variable domain (rest looked up from reference TRBV5-4 and TRBJ2-7): ETGVTQSPTHLIKTRGQQVTLRCSSQSGHNTVSWYQQALGQGPQFIFQYYREEENGRGNFPPRFSGLQFPNYSSELNVNALELDDSALYLCASSLELSRAHEQYFGPGTRLTVT.

V gene TRBV7-9 combines with J gene TRBJ1-1; 10 positions agree with TRBD1. With 3 bases clipped from V and 5 bases from J, the junction kept 12 bases outside the gene matches. Germline V gene lookup returns CDR1 SEHNR and CDR2 FQNEAQ (reference sequence). This CDR3 is built from 17 residues. In nucleotides, the CDR3 is TGTGCCAGCAGCTTTCCTACCGACAGGGGGCGAAAGACTGAAGCTTTCTTT. This translates into CASSFPTDRGRKTEAFF.

J is TRBJ2-2 and V is TRBV4-1, with D possibly TRBD2 on 5 matching bases. The germline gives CDR1 MGHRA, CDR2 YSYEKL. The CDR3 runs 15 residues. V was clipped by 3 bases and J by 4 bases, with 12 bases between them. The CDR3 spells CASSQPLRGTGELFF. DNA of the CDR3: TGCGCCAGCAGCCAGCCCCTTCGGGGCACCGGGGAGCTGTTTTTT.

In its sample, this clone was seen once. The chain recombines TRBV6-5 with TRBJ2-1, with D possibly TRBD2 on 7 matching bases. This CDR3 region has 16 residues. Germline CDR1 MNHEY, CDR2 SVGAGI. V lost 3 bases to trimming and J lost 2 bases, with 14 bases between them. Here the CDR3 DNA reads TGTGCCAGCAGTTATTTTGCGGGGGCCGCCTACAATGAGCAGTTCTTC. Encoded protein: CASSYFAGAAYNEQFF.

This chain uses TRBV27 with TRBJ2-7; 12 bases match TRBD2. Trimming removed 3 bases from V and 3 bases from J; junction bases left unmatched: 12. Germline-derived CDR1 and CDR2 are MNHEY and SMNVEV (reference sequence). There are 18 residues in the CDR3. The CDR3 spells CASSLGLAGPEGIYEQYF. The CDR3 DNA follows: TGTGCCAGCAGTTTGGGACTAGCGGGCCCAGAGGGTATCTACGAGCAGTACTTC.

The chain has TRBV30 and TRBJ2-1; tentatively, D is TRBD2 (6 bases). The CDR3 loop spans 15 amino acids. Germline V gene lookup returns CDR1 GTSNPN and CDR2 SVGIG (reference sequence). V shed 0 bases and J shed 4 bases, with 13 bases lying between them. The DNA for the CDR3 is TGTGCCTGGAGTGTACGTCGCGGGACTTACAATGAGCAGTTCTTC. Amino acid sequence: CAWSVRRGTYNEQFF.

The J gene is TRBJ1-5, the V gene TRBV5-1; tentative D call: TRBD1 (6 bases). The V gene's germline CDR1 is SGHRS and CDR2 YFSETQ. V lost 0 bases, J lost 3 bases, and 10 bases lay in between. The CDR3 totals 15 residues. In DNA, the CDR3 is TGCGCCAGCAGCTTGGAGTCAGGGGCCAATCAGCCCCAGCATTTT. This translates into CASSLESGANQPQHF.

J is TRBJ1-1 and V is TRBV5-1; 10 bases align to TRBD1. Germline V lookup: CDR1 SGHRS, CDR2 YFSETQ. This CDR3 is 14 amino acids long. J gave up 4 bases and V 4 bases, and 4 bases lay outside the gene matches. CDR3 sequence: CASSAGDRGTEAFF. The CDR3 DNA reads TGCGCCAGCAGCGCGGGGGACAGGGGCACTGAAGCTTTCTTT.